Sequencing of this TCR beta chain was carried out in a study of CXCR3-negative and CXCR3-positive naive CD8 T cells. Regarding the study as a whole: The TRBV-TRBJ usage of naive CXCR3-negative and CXCR3-positive cells was similar, but that of memory cells differed. Whereas both naive subsets had comparably high diversity, memory CD8+ cells had much lower diversity.

Carrying UMI labels, the TRB cDNA libraries were prepared through 5' RACE. No DNA is given; TCRdb re-called the 5' RACE reads and lists each CDR3 protein once. The table lists under 30,000 distinct CDR3 sequences. Every subset of CD8+ T cells was sorted in triplicate at 300,000 cells each. Remarks on this clonotype: Its antigen is not known.

Sequences were obtained from memory CD8+ T cells from blood. This clonotype was obtained from a human donor in good health. Some clones in this sample may be carry-over from other donors' samples.

The CDR3 loop reads CSASGSPTEAFF. The chain employs TRBV20-1 and TRBJ1-1; TCRdb's D call, TRBD1, is unchecked because there is no DNA. The CDR3 runs to 12 residues. CDR1 and CDR2 from the germline V gene are DFQATT and SNEGSKA (reference sequence).